The TCR beta chain under discussion was sequenced for a study of blood T cells in healthy people across ages (dated by TCRdb to the mid-2010s). About the investigation overall: In model experiments, roughly one uniquely barcoded TCR beta cDNA molecule per two T cells was captured by template switching. To track age-related changes in TCR beta repertoire diversity, the study relied on deep sequencing normalized with unique cDNA molecular identifiers. Donors were grouped into four age groups: young (average 16 years), middle-aged (approximately 41), aged (roughly 62) and long-lived (over 80). Donors of different ages were randomly distributed across sequencing lanes to avoid experimental bias. Using the same blood draw, the study looked at two additional independent replicas of 1 million unique cDNA reads for two donors, one aged 18 to 30 and the other aged 80 or older.

Receptor libraries were prepared by 5' RACE. Instrument on record: Illumina HiSeq 2500. A second PCR of about 6 to 12 cycles was performed with a sample-barcoded 5' primer and a J-beta primer mix. A template-switch 5' adaptor carrying 12 random nucleotides introduced a unique molecular identifier onto each TCR beta cDNA molecule. At least 3 million CDR3-containing paired-end reads were obtained from each sample. All of the RNA was converted into first-strand cDNA using the Mint cDNA synthesis kit, with a TRBC-specific oligonucleotide serving as the primer. After uracil-DNA glycosylase treatment, a first 18-cycle PCR used universal primers M1SS and BC2_uni_R on all cDNA. The authors' analysis ran thus. For normalization, 1 million high-quality reads, each with a distinct molecular identifier, were randomly selected from each sample. Instead of being binned into consensus sequences, reads with shared molecular identifiers were discarded. MiTCR, with a Q25 quality threshold and the strictest error-elimination algorithm, was used for CDR3 identification, clonotype clustering and error correction. A nonparametric unseen species model with Euler transformation was used to estimate a lower bound on total TCR beta diversity. The raw public reads went through TCRdb reprocessing: fastp at Q25, MiXCR clone calling, in-frame beta chains kept. Entries are consolidated by CDR3 protein sequence, retaining the most common genes and DNA. TCRdb assigned the V and J calls; the authors' analysis was not used. In this sample the table shows about 1.4 million distinct CDR3 sequences, around 59% of which occur a single time. The ten largest clones capture 5.5% to 8% of the sample.

Overall results and qualifications from the work: There was a strong correlation between observed TCR beta diversity and the percentage of naive T cells measured by flow cytometry. Total diversity estimates from one million sequenced T cells were considered lower bounds and underestimates. Since profiling was done on bulk unsorted PBMCs, naive and antigen-experienced compartments could not be conclusively compared. Compared with the aged group, the long-lived group had more naive CD4+ T cells, fewer expanded clones and increased TCR diversity, a pattern suggesting age selection. Donor CMV infection status was unknown, potentially confounding age-related changes in expanded clonotypes. As age increased, observed TCR beta diversity per million T cells dropped in a roughly linear way, and a significant reduction was already evident by age about 36.

Only a few counts were recorded for this clonotype. Its antigen is not yet known. Nothing much larger sits one base from this clone, and base qualities are not available. The donors were roughly 38 Caucasian individuals from Russia, aged 6 to 90 years, who were systemically healthy. Each donor gave about 9.7 milliliters of peripheral blood, drawn into EDTA-treated Vacutainer tubes. Ficoll-Paque density-gradient centrifugation was used to isolate PBMCs, with at least 6.5 million per sample. Trizol reagent was used to extract total RNA from PBMCs, with at least 5.5 micrograms per sample. The percentages of naive CD45RAhigh/CD27high T cells were determined by flow cytometry on a PBMC aliquot from every donor. The germline V gene sets CDR1 to ENHRY and CDR2 to SYGVKD. V is clipped by 4 bases and J by 3 bases, and the sequence between their germline boundaries is 10 bases long. Taken from cysteine to phenylalanine, the CDR3 has 13 residues. This entry keeps only the CDR3 DNA: 39 bases, framed from base 1.

The sequenced sample consisted of blood. This TCR was sampled from a man aged 18 to 30 in good health. The V and J genes are TRBV10-3 and TRBJ2-7; too little of a D gene remains to name it. The CDR3 sequence is CAISVSPDYEQYF. The nucleotide sequence reads as follows: TGTGCCATCAGTGTGTCACCAGACTACGAGCAGTACTTC.